The clone carrying this T cell receptor (beta chain) was observed at least ten times. The antigen remains undetermined. The data belong to a study of breast tumors, draining lymph nodes, adjacent tissues. Findings and caveats of the study: Data fit most tumor T cells coming from lymph node, expanding in tumor. Tumor repertoires ranked between lymph nodes and nontumor tissue in diversity, with V and J gene preferences. That most tumor T cells come from lymph nodes remained unproven.

TCRdb independently ran MiXCR on the multiplex PCR reads; one entry per CDR3 protein. The sample has about 100,000 distinct CDR3 sequences, approximately 21% seen once; the top ten hold over 1%. Axillary draining lymph nodes of breast cancer patients supplied the node samples. With 1 base clipped from V and 4 bases from J, the junction kept 5 bases outside the gene matches. Germline V gene sequence: CDR1 MRHNA, CDR2 SNTAGT. The length of the CDR3 is 16 residues. This chain links TRBV6-4 with TRBJ2-3, with TRBD2 matching over 10 bases. The sequence came from a female donor with breast cancer. Some clones in this sample may be carry-over from other donors' samples. The sample consisted of axillary lymph node tissue. For the CDR3, the DNA is TGTGCCAGCAGTGACTTAGCGGGAGGCAATGCAGATACGCAGTATTTT. Protein product: CASSDLAGGNADTQYF.